Listed here are 17 T cell receptor beta chains from one sample, sequenced in a study of blood T cell repertoires in COVID-19. Repertoires were generated with immunoSEQ multiplex PCR, while TCRdb's copy carries only in-frame clones and drops some. The sample consists of a few hundred thousand clones, 65% to 90% of them appearing once. Sequencing was performed on peripheral blood. The receptors were gathered from a woman aged 70-85 years with COVID-19, enrolled during active disease.

The chain uses TRBV3-1 (or the pseudogene TRBV3-2) and TRBJ2-7, with 7 bases matching TRBD1. Trimming at V came to 4 bases and at J to 6 bases, leaving 12 bases not matched to a gene. The CDR3 extends over 15 amino acids. Germline V gene sequence: CDR1 LGHDT, CDR2 YNNKEL (reference sequence). CDR3 region: CASSPVRGGQIEQYF. CDR3 in DNA: TGTGCCAGCAGCCCAGTTCGTGGGGGACAGATCGAGCAGTACTTC.

The chain combines TRBV24-1 with TRBJ1-5, with a tentative D call TRBD1 (6 bases). With 9 bases removed from V and 3 bases from J, the gap between germline ends came to 11 bases. The CDR3 contains 13 residues. CDR1 and CDR2 (germline): KGHDR, SFDVKD. CDR3 amino acids: CATGGASNQPQHF. For the CDR3, the DNA is TGTGCCACCGGGGGGGCCTCCAATCAGCCCCAGCATTTT.

The chain links TRBV27 to TRBJ1-1; weak D call: TRBD1 (6 bases). The CDR3 runs 15 residues. Germline CDR1 MNHEY, CDR2 SMNVEV (reference sequence). V lost 4 bases and J lost 6, with 18 bases in between. The CDR3 protein is CASSSAGTFNPEAFF. Written as DNA, the CDR3 is TGTGCCAGCAGTTCCGCCGGGACATTCAACCCTGAAGCTTTCTTT.

This clone occurred a few times. This chain connects TRBV20-1 to TRBJ1-1; D is perhaps TRBD1 (5 bases). The CDR3 runs to 12 residues. V was shortened by 3 bases and J by 3 bases, with 8 bases between the two germline ends. Germline V gene sequence: CDR1 DFQATT, CDR2 SNEGSKA (reference sequence). This chain's CDR3 is CSASRGDTEAFF. The CDR3 DNA is TGCAGTGCTAGTCGGGGGGACACTGAAGCTTTCTTT.

V usage is TRBV30 and J usage is TRBJ2-5, with a weak D call TRBD2 (6 bases). The CDR3 is made up of 15 amino acids. The germline V and J ends were trimmed by 1 base and 1 base, with 13 bases remaining between them. Looked up from germline, CDR1 is GTSNPN and CDR2 is SVGIG (reference sequence). The CDR3 protein is CAWSEDGGIQETQYF. CDR3 sequence (DNA): TGTGCCTGGAGTGAGGACGGGGGTATCCAAGAGACCCAGTACTTC.

The V call is TRBV5-4, the J call TRBJ2-5; tentatively, D is TRBD1 (5 bases). Germline V lookup: CDR1 SGHNT, CDR2 YYREEE (reference sequence). The CDR3 extends over 14 amino acids. V shed 0 bases and J shed 3 bases, with 9 bases lying between them. As DNA, the CDR3 is TGTGCCAGCAGCTTGGGGGGCAGGGAAGAGACCCAGTACTTC. Amino acids: CASSLGGREETQYF.

The chain carries TRBV18 and TRBJ2-3; D gene uncertain. Germline CDR1 reads KGHSH; CDR2 reads LQKENI. The CDR3 consists of 14 residues. V was shortened by 3 bases and J by 5 bases, with 12 bases between the two germline ends. This CDR3 is CASSPRQAGDTQYF. CDR3 nucleotides: TGTGCCAGCTCACCTCGCCAGGCCGGAGATACGCAGTATTTT.

The rearrangement uses TRBV6-5 and TRBJ2-2; 7 nucleotides line up with TRBD1. V was pared by 4 bases and J by 1 base, with 6 bases of the junction left unmatched. The length of the CDR3 is 16 residues. Germline V lookup: CDR1 MNHEY, CDR2 SVGAGI. CDR3 sequence (DNA): TGTGCCAGCAGTTTCCCCGGGACAGAGAACACCGGGGAGCTGTTTTTT. Translated: CASSFPGTENTGELFF.

This chain uses TRBV12-3 or TRBV12-4 with TRBJ1-1; unclear D gene. Trimming removed 6 bases at V and 7 bases at J, with 9 bases between. CDR3 length: 11 amino acids. CDR3 in DNA: TGTGCCAGCAGACAACAGCATGAAGCTTTCTTT. Translation: CASRQQHEAFF.

In its sample, this clone was seen a few times. The gene calls are TRBV30 and TRBJ1-1, with TRBD1 identical over 9 bases. Germline lookup yields CDR1 GTSNPN and CDR2 SVGIG (reference sequence). CDR3 length: 12 residues. The trim removed 3 bases at V and 8 bases at J, leaving 4 bases unmatched. The CDR3 DNA is TGTGCCTGGAGGGCCGGGACAGGGGAAGCTTTCTTT. Its translation: CAWRAGTGEAFF.

The chain links TRBV5-4 to TRBJ1-3; TRBD1 is a possible D gene (5 bases). The CDR3 runs to 13 residues. Trimming left V 4 bases short and J 4 bases short, with 9 bases between. Germline V CDR1 and CDR2: SGHNT, YYREEE (reference sequence). The CDR3 nucleotides read TGTGCCAGCAGCGCAGGGATAGGAAACACCATATATTTT. It specifies CASSAGIGNTIYF.

The rearrangement joins TRBV2 to TRBJ2-3; 7 positions match TRBD2. The CDR3 spans 17 residues. V shed 7 bases and J 0 bases; nucleotides not matched to a gene: 13. CDR1 is SNHLY and CDR2 is FYNNEI in the germline V gene. DNA of the CDR3: TGTGCCAGCAAGAAGGCGATCAGCGGGGCTAGCACAGATACGCAGTATTTT. Translated: CASKKAISGASTDTQYF.

V usage is TRBV5-1 and J usage is TRBJ1-5; no clear D gene. The germline V and J ends were trimmed by 0 bases and 1 base, with 8 bases remaining between them. The CDR3 totals 15 residues. The V gene's germline CDR1 is SGHRS and CDR2 YFSETQ. CDR3 sequence reads: CASSLDAGSNQPQHF. CDR3 nucleotide sequence: TGCGCCAGCAGCTTGGATGCCGGGAGCAATCAGCCCCAGCATTTT.

This clone was observed once. The chain has TRBV19 and TRBJ1-5; D remains unclear. The germline gives CDR1 LNHDA, CDR2 SQIVND (reference sequence). This CDR3 spans 15 amino acids. Trimming stripped 5 bases from V and 0 bases from J, with 11 bases between. CDR3 bases: TGTGCCAGTAGTGAATTCGGTTATAGCAATCAGCCCCAGCATTTT. This sequence encodes CASSEFGYSNQPQHF.

As DNA, the CDR3 is TGTGCCAGCATCTATACTGGCTACACCTTC. As protein: CASIYTGYTF. The chain uses TRBV21-1 and TRBJ1-2. TRBV21-1 is deemed a pseudogene. The CDR3 totals 10 residues.

The gene calls are TRBV7-2 and TRBJ2-7; 14 bases line up with TRBD2. Germline CDR1 reads SGHTA; CDR2 reads FQGNSA. V dropped 6 bases and J dropped 4; count of bases not matched to a gene: 5. The CDR3 contains 15 residues. CDR3 DNA sequence: TGTGCCAGCAGTGCGACTAGCGGGGGGGCGTACGAGCAGTACTTC. Amino acid sequence: CASSATSGGAYEQYF.

This clone was counted a single time. This chain links TRBV15 with TRBJ1-4; TRBD1 matches at 7 bases. CDR3 length: 16 amino acids. The trim removed 6 bases at V and 6 bases at J, leaving 13 bases unmatched. Germline V gene lookup returns CDR1 LNHNV and CDR2 YYDKDF (reference sequence). CDR3 nucleotides: TGTGCCACCAGTCTAAGGGGGCGGGGTCTGGATGAAAAACTGTTTTTT. Translation gives CATSLRGRGLDEKLFF.